The subject of this entry is one T cell receptor (beta chain). Antigen unknown. The sample belongs to a study of OX40 agonist ivuxolimab in advanced cancers. The wider study: Ivuxolimab, which is an agonistic anti-OX40 (CD134) antibody, was administered to the patients. Ivuxolimab was administered intravenously to patients at 0.01 to 10 mg/kg every 2 weeks. General study results and limits: Researchers report that CD8+ T cells had, on average, more expanded clones than CD4+.

Autoimmune disease history or systemic immunosuppression was exclusionary. V shed 1 base, J shed 4 bases, and the junction held 8 bases outside the gene matches. This CDR3 has 17 residues. Germline CDR1 reads SGHDN; CDR2 reads FVKESK. Sequenced by immunoSEQ multiplex PCR; TCRdb stores in-frame clones only, minus some. The table shows some 41,000 clones, with around nine tenths occurring only once. The sample here was CD4+ or CD8+ T cells sorted from blood, taken in a trial of the OX40 agonist ivuxolimab. V is TRBV14 and J is TRBJ2-5; 11 positions agree with TRBD2. The TCR originated in an adult with an advanced solid tumor such as melanoma, head and neck, liver or kidney cancer. CDR3 in amino acids: CASSQGRLAGRGETQYF. The CDR3 bases are TGTGCCAGCAGCCAAGGACGACTAGCGGGGCGGGGAGAGACCCAGTACTTC.